Listed below are T cell receptor beta chains from one sample, sequenced in a study of blood T cell repertoires in COVID-19. The repertoire was sequenced with immunoSEQ multiplex PCR; TCRdb's copy has only in-frame clones and lacks some. In the table there are more than 200,000 clones, roughly 87% of which are singletons. What was sequenced was peripheral blood. Receptors were obtained from a man younger than 35 with active or convalescent COVID-19. CDR3s include the opening cysteine and the closing phenylalanine or tryptophan. Each record gives: V gene, clone size, J gene, D gene, CDR3 DNA, CDR3 protein. The D gene is left open where the match is weak. Clone size is stated in some rows and not others, as once, few, many or a class when expanded.

>TRBV27|.|TRBJ2-1|TRBD2
TGTGCCAGCAGTTTAGGACTAGCGGTATTAAATGAGCAGTTCTTC
CASSLGLAVLNEQFF
>TRBV28|.|TRBJ1-1|.
TGTGCCATCTCCTCCGGGGTGGAGGAAAGAGGGACTGAAGCTTTCTTT
CAISSGVEERGTEAFF
>TRBV7-2|.|TRBJ1-2|.
TGTGCCAGCAGCTCGGCCGGGAAGGTCTATGGCTACACCTTC
CASSSAGKVYGYTF
>TRBV6-5|.|TRBJ2-3|.
TGTGCCAGCAGTTACCTAAACGCAGATACGCAGTATTTT
CASSYLNADTQYF
>TRBV19|.|TRBJ2-5|.
TGTGCCAGTAGATGGGGGGTATCGGAGACCCAGTACTTC
CASRWGVSETQYF
>TRBV29-1|.|TRBJ2-7|.
TGCAGCGTTGAAGCTCCGGGGGAGCAGTACTTC
CSVEAPGEQYF
>TRBV7-3|.|TRBJ2-1|.
TGTGCCAGCAGCGAAGGGGAAGGGCAGTTCTTC
CASSEGEGQFF
>TRBV6-1|.|TRBJ2-6|.
TGTGCCAGCAGTGAAGCCGACAGGGCCAACGTCCTGACTTTC
CASSEADRANVLTF
>TRBV9|once|TRBJ2-4|.
TGTGCCAGCAGCGTAGGAGGTGGAAACATTCAGTACTTC
CASSVGGGNIQYF
>TRBV9|.|TRBJ2-3|.
TGTGCCAGCAGCGAGGGGGCTAGCGGGTCGGGAGATACGCAGTATTTT
CASSEGASGSGDTQYF
>TRBV6-6|.|TRBJ1-6|.
TGTGCCAGCAGTTATAGTGGGGGCGATTCACCCCTCCACTTT
CASSYSGGDSPLHF
>TRBV12-3/TRBV12-4|.|TRBJ2-7|.
TGTGCCAGCAGTTTATTAAACTACGAGCAGTACTTC
CASSLLNYEQYF
>TRBV9|.|TRBJ2-7|.
TGTGCCAGCAGCGTCGACAGGCTCTCCTACGAGCAGTACTTC
CASSVDRLSYEQYF
>TRBV20-1|.|TRBJ1-2|.
TGCAGTGCTAGTCAGGGGTCCTATGGCTACACCTTC
CSASQGSYGYTF
>TRBV19|.|TRBJ2-2|TRBD1
TGTGCCAGCCGGGACAGGGATTTTACCGGGGAGCTGTTTTTT
CASRDRDFTGELFF
>TRBV5-6|.|TRBJ1-4|.
TGTGCCAGCAGCCCCACGTCCCTCGGTGAAAAACTGTTTTTT
CASSPTSLGEKLFF
>TRBV10-1|.|TRBJ1-2|.
TGCGCCAGCAGTGAGCCGGGAGGGTACTATGGCTACACCTTC
CASSEPGGYYGYTF
>TRBV4-2|.|TRBJ1-4|.
TGTGCCAGCAGCCCCCGGGGGGGCGGGACTAATGAAAAACTGTTTTTT
CASSPRGGGTNEKLFF
>TRBV7-2|once|TRBJ1-5|TRBD1
TGTGCCAGCAGCCCCTTGACGACAGGGGGGAATCAGCCCCAGCATTTT
CASSPLTTGGNQPQHF
>TRBV18|few|TRBJ2-1|.
TGTGCCAGCTCACCGATGGGGCCCCGTAGGTTCAATGAGCAGTTCTTC
CASSPMGPRRFNEQFF
>TRBV3-1/TRBV3-2|.|TRBJ1-5|TRBD1
TGTGCCAGCAGCCAGGCGACAGGGGATCAGCCCCAGCATTTT
CASSQATGDQPQHF
>TRBV29-1|once|TRBJ2-5|.
TGCAGCGTTGTACACCCCGGGGGTGAGACCCAGTACTTC
CSVVHPGGETQYF
>TRBV5-1|.|TRBJ2-5|TRBD1
TGCGCCAGCAGCGAGAATGGACAGGGGGCCGAAGAGACCCAGTACTTC
CASSENGQGAEETQYF
>TRBV5-1|.|TRBJ1-1|.
TGCGCCAGCAGCCCCTCCGGACAGTTGAACACTGAAGCTTTCTTT
CASSPSGQLNTEAFF
>TRBV5-4|.|TRBJ2-1|TRBD2
TGTGCCAGCAGCCCTGGACTAGCGGGAGCTTACAATGAGCAGTTCTTC
CASSPGLAGAYNEQFF
>TRBV5-1|.|TRBJ2-7|.
TGCGCCAGCAACCGGGACATTCCCTACGAACAGTACTTC
CASNRDIPYEQYF
>TRBV29-1|.|TRBJ1-2|TRBD1
TGCAGCGTTGAAGACCTGGGACAGTCTGGCTACACCTTC
CSVEDLGQSGYTF
>TRBV7-2|.|TRBJ2-1|.
TGTGCCAGCAGCCGCATACGGGCCGGACCGGGAGATGAGCAGTTCTTC
CASSRIRAGPGDEQFF